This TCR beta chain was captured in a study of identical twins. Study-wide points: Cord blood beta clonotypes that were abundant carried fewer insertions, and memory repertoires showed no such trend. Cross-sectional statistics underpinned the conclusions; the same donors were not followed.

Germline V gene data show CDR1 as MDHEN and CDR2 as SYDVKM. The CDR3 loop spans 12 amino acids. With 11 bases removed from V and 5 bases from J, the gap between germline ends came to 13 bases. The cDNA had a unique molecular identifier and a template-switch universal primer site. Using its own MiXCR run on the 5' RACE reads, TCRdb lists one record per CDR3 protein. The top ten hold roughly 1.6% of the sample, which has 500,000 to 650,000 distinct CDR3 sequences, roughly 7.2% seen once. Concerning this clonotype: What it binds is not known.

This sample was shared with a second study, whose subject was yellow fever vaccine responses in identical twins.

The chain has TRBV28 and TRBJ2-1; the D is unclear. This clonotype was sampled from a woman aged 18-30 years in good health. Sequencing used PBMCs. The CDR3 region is CACAIGHNEQFF. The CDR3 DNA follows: TGTGCCTGTGCGATCGGGCACAATGAGCAGTTCTTC.